Presented here are 23 T cell receptor beta chains from one specimen sequenced in a study of blood T cell repertoires in COVID-19. Using immunoSEQ multiplex PCR, the repertoire was profiled, and TCRdb retains in-frame clones only, with some absent. Of under 200,000 clones in the sample, over 80% were seen once. The sequencing sample was made of peripheral blood. These receptors all stem from a woman aged 55-75 years with acute or convalescent COVID-19.

The CDR3 is CAWSLQGREQYF. CDR3 DNA: TGTGCCTGGAGTTTACAGGGGCGCGAGCAGTACTTC. The chain employs TRBV30 and TRBJ2-7, with 7 bases that match TRBD1. CDR1 is GTSNPN, CDR2 SVGIG, per germline (reference sequence). The CDR3 length is 12 residues. V lost 2 bases and J lost 6; bases outside the gene matches: 4.

This chain joins TRBV6-5 and TRBJ2-7, with D possibly TRBD2 on 6 matching bases. Trimming cost V 3 bases and J 0 bases, with 12 bases left between them. In germline, CDR1 is MNHEY, CDR2 SVGAGI. CDR3 length: 15 residues. As DNA, the CDR3 is TGTGCCAGCAGTTATGTTGGCGGGAACTCCTACGAGCAGTACTTC. It translates to CASSYVGGNSYEQYF.

This sequence joins TRBV19 and TRBJ1-1, with D perhaps matching TRBD1 (5 bases). Germline lookup yields CDR1 LNHDA and CDR2 SQIVND (reference sequence). CDR3 size: 13 residues. V gave up 6 bases and J gave up 2 bases, with 10 bases separating them. The DNA of the CDR3 is TGTGCCAGTAGCTCGACAGTAAACACTGAAGCTTTCTTT. Protein sequence: CASSSTVNTEAFF.

The chain joins TRBV12-5 to TRBJ1-6; 9 bases match TRBD1. The V segment lost 6 bases and the J segment 9 bases; nucleotides outside the gene matches: 6. The CDR3 totals 14 residues. In germline, CDR1 is LGHNT, CDR2 FRNRAP. Written as DNA, the CDR3 is TGTGCTAGTGGCCAGGGACAGGGTTCTTCACCCCTCCACTTT. It translates to CASGQGQGSSPLHF.

The gene calls are TRBV7-2 and TRBJ1-5; the D is unclear. V was pared by 5 bases and J by 7 bases, with 12 bases between. CDR1 SGHTA and CDR2 FQGNSA come from the germline V gene. CDR3 size: 13 residues. CDR3 sequence (DNA): TGTGCCAGCAGCCCCGGGGTGGAGCAGCCCCAGCATTTT. Amino acid sequence: CASSPGVEQPQHF.

The V gene is TRBV6-5, the J gene TRBJ2-1; tentative D call: TRBD2 (6 bases). Trimming left V 5 bases short and J 2 bases short, with 13 bases between. CDR1 and CDR2 (germline): MNHEY, SVGAGI. The CDR3 sequence is 15 residues long. The CDR3 reads CASSLPGLAYNEQFF. CDR3 DNA sequence: TGTGCCAGCAGTCTTCCGGGACTTGCCTACAATGAGCAGTTCTTC.

The genes are TRBV9 and TRBJ1-1; D gene ambiguous. The germline CDR1 and CDR2 sequences are SGDLS and YYNGEE. The CDR3 sequence is 14 residues long. The ends were cut back, 0 bases at V and 3 bases at J, with 9 bases in the middle. Here the CDR3 DNA reads TGTGCCAGCAGCGTAGTCCGCCAGGACACTGAAGCTTTCTTT. Translating gives CASSVVRQDTEAFF. Together with reference TRBV9 and TRBJ1-1, the CDR3 gives the full variable domain: DSGVTQTPKHLITATGQRVTLRCSPRSGDLSVYWYQQSLDQGLQFLIQYYNGEERAKGNILERFSAQQFPDLHSELNLSSLELGDSALYFCASSVVRQDTEAFFGQGTRLTVV.

The chain couples TRBV19 to TRBJ2-5, with 9 bases identical to TRBD2. Trimming took 7 bases from V and 0 from J; bases not matched to a gene: 3. This CDR3 has 14 residues. From germline, CDR1 is LNHDA and CDR2 SQIVND (reference sequence). In DNA form, the CDR3 reads TGTGCCAGTACTCTAGCGGGGTACCAAGAGACCCAGTACTTC. Translated, it gives CASTLAGYQETQYF.

This chain joins TRBV5-1 and TRBJ1-4; D call uncertain. The V end was cut by 4 bases, the J end by 1 base, with 11 bases between. The CDR3 is 15 residues long. Germline V lookup: CDR1 SGHRS, CDR2 YFSETQ. The CDR3, as DNA: TGCGCCAGCAGCGTGGCAGGAAGAACTAATGAAAAACTGTTTTTT. This gives the protein CASSVAGRTNEKLFF.

With respect to this clone: Other DNA sequences in the sample encode the same CDR3. V and J are TRBV18 and TRBJ2-5; D is unresolved. CDR1 and CDR2 (germline): KGHSH, LQKENI. Trimming took off 6 bases at V and 1 base at J, with 9 bases between the two ends. The CDR3 has 13 amino acids. CDR3: CASSPNGQETQYF. The CDR3 DNA reads TGTGCCAGCTCTCCCAACGGCCAAGAGACCCAGTACTTC.

This chain uses TRBV3-1 (or the pseudogene TRBV3-2) with TRBJ2-1; 12 nucleotides line up with TRBD2. This CDR3 is 15 amino acids long. Germline V CDR1 and CDR2: LGHDT, YNNKEL (reference sequence). The V gene end was trimmed by 4 bases and the J gene end by 5 bases; junction bases not matched to a gene: 3. CDR3 residues: CASSLGLAGNNEQFF. The CDR3, as DNA: TGTGCCAGCAGCCTTGGACTAGCGGGGAACAATGAGCAGTTCTTC.

This clone was picked up a small number of times. J is TRBJ2-7 and V is TRBV20-1, with 10 nucleotides matching TRBD2. The trim removed 3 bases at V and 4 bases at J, leaving 6 bases unmatched. The CDR3 totals 14 residues. CDR1 and CDR2 (germline): DFQATT, SNEGSKA (reference sequence). The CDR3 sequence is CSASKRGGRYEQYF. For the CDR3, the DNA is TGCAGTGCTAGTAAGCGGGGGGGCCGATACGAGCAGTACTTC.

V usage is TRBV19 and J usage is TRBJ1-1; D may be TRBD1 (5 bases). The V gene's germline CDR1 is LNHDA and CDR2 SQIVND (reference sequence). CDR3 length equals 16 residues. V was cut by 4 bases and J by 1 base, with 16 bases left in between. The CDR3 sequence is CASSRNPTDTNTEAFF. CDR3 nucleotides: TGTGCCAGTAGTAGAAATCCGACAGACACGAACACTGAAGCTTTCTTT. The variable domain in full, completed from reference TRBV19 and TRBJ1-1, reads DGGITQSPKYLFRKEGQNVTLSCEQNLNHDAMYWYRQDPGQGLRLIYYSQIVNDFQKGDIAEGYSVSREKKESFPLTVTSAQKNPTAFYLCASSRNPTDTNTEAFFGQGTRLTVV.

This clone was picked up one time. This CDR3 reads CASSFRSYEQYF. In nucleotides, the CDR3 is TGTGCCAGCAGTTTCCGGAGCTACGAGCAGTACTTC. The chain joins TRBV12-3 or TRBV12-4 to TRBJ2-7; D is unclear. The CDR3 extends over 12 amino acids. V lost 3 bases to trimming and J lost 3 bases, with 6 bases between them.

This clone was counted only a few times. The rearrangement uses TRBV28 and TRBJ1-5; maybe TRBD1 (5 bases). Trimming removed 2 bases from V and 4 bases from J, with 12 bases in between. CDR3 size: 15 residues. Germline V lookup: CDR1 MDHEN, CDR2 SYDVKM. CDR3 DNA: TGTGCCAGCAGTTTAGGGGGGGTTCGGAATCAGCCCCAGCATTTT. Translated: CASSLGGVRNQPQHF. Complete variable domain (other parts from reference TRBV28 and TRBJ1-5): DVKVTQSSRYLVKRTGEKVFLECVQDMDHENMFWYRQDPGLGLRLIYFSYDVKMKEKGDIPEGYSVSREKKERFSLILESASTNQTSMYLCASSLGGVRNQPQHFGDGTRLSIL.

The V gene is TRBV7-3, the J gene TRBJ2-3; possible D gene TRBD1, 6 bases. This CDR3 has 17 amino acids. V was cut by 1 base and J by 6 bases, with 20 bases left in between. Germline CDR1 is SGHTA and CDR2 is FQGTGA. CDR3 amino acids: CASSLRPSQGQVDTQYF. CDR3 nucleotides: TGTGCCAGCAGCTTAAGGCCTTCTCAGGGGCAGGTGGATACGCAGTATTTT.

J is TRBJ2-7 and V is TRBV5-1; 9 nucleotides agree with TRBD1. The CDR3 covers 14 residues. Looked up from germline, CDR1 is SGHRS and CDR2 is YFSETQ. With 4 bases clipped from V and 6 bases from J, the junction kept 8 bases outside the gene matches. This CDR3 is CASSMGQGGPEQYF. DNA for the CDR3: TGCGCCAGCAGCATGGGACAGGGAGGACCCGAGCAGTACTTC.

This clone has only a few counts. The chain employs TRBV24-1 and TRBJ1-1; 8 bases are shared with TRBD1. CDR1 is KGHDR, CDR2 SFDVKD, per germline. The ends lost 4 bases at V and 5 bases at J; junction bases unmatched: 11. The CDR3 totals 16 residues. The CDR3 DNA reads TGTGCCACCAGTGAGGGACAGGACCCCTTTGGGACTGAAGCTTTCTTT. Translation: CATSEGQDPFGTEAFF.

The chain has TRBV6-2 or TRBV6-3 and TRBJ1-1; possible D gene TRBD1, 6 bases. V was trimmed by 6 bases and J by 8 bases, leaving 16 bases between them. The germline CDR1 and CDR2 sequences are MNHEY and SVGEGT. The CDR3 sequence is 13 residues long. The CDR3 loop reads CASSQGRSGEAFF. The CDR3, as DNA: TGTGCCAGCAGCCAGGGGCGAAGCGGGGAAGCTTTCTTT.

The gene calls are TRBV6-2 or TRBV6-3 and TRBJ1-5; no clear D gene. This CDR3 has 14 amino acids. V gave up 2 bases and J gave up 4 bases, with 9 bases separating them. Germline assignment: CDR1 MNHEY and CDR2 SVGEGT. The CDR3 DNA is TGTGCCAGCAGTTACACACAGCTAAATCAGCCCCAGCATTTT. Amino acids: CASSYTQLNQPQHF.

The sample holds a few counts of this clone. In nucleotides, the CDR3 is TGTGCCAGCAGTTACGGGGAGGGTCCCTACGAGCAGTACTTC. This codes for CASSYGEGPYEQYF. This rearrangement joins TRBV6-5 to TRBJ2-7; TRBD2 matches 7 bases. V was clipped by 2 bases and J by 2 bases; unmatched bases: 3. The V gene's germline CDR1 is MNHEY and CDR2 SVGAGI. The CDR3 spans 14 residues.

The rearrangement uses TRBV3-1 (or the pseudogene TRBV3-2) and TRBJ1-2; no reliable D call. CDR1 LGHDT and CDR2 YNNKEL come from the germline V gene (reference sequence). CDR3 length equals 14 residues. Trimming cost V 0 bases and J 1 base, with 6 bases left between them. DNA for the CDR3: TGTGCCAGCAGCCAAGACGCCAGTAACTATGGCTACACCTTC. It is translated as CASSQDASNYGYTF.

The chain combines TRBV6-2 or TRBV6-3 with TRBJ2-3, with a possible D match to TRBD1 (5 bases). This CDR3 is built from 20 residues. Trimming removed 0 bases at V and 2 bases at J, with 24 bases between. Germline CDR1 MNHEY, CDR2 SVGEGT. DNA for the CDR3: TGTGCCAGCAGTTACTCGATGCATTTTTCAGGACATTTATCCACAGATACGCAGTATTTT. Its protein is CASSYSMHFSGHLSTDTQYF.